The T cell receptor beta chain under discussion was sequenced for a study of blood T cell repertoires in COVID-19. The overall study: Samples came from the United States, Italy and Spain, spanning acute and convalescent COVID-19. Nucleic acid was either cDNA or gDNA, and it came from T cells, B-cell-depleted T cells, or PBMCs.

This clone was seen just once. Per the study methods: Amplification from reference gene primers served as the basis for estimated nucleated cell counts. Using immunoSEQ multiplex PCR, the repertoire was profiled, and TCRdb retains in-frame clones only, with some absent. The V and J calls and clone size are taken from that table; D and trimming were inferred from the DNA. The sample includes some 100,000 clones, roughly nine tenths of them seen just once. The sequencing sample was made of peripheral blood. This receptor was obtained from a man in his sixties or seventies who had recovered from COVID-19.

The CDR3 coding sequence is TGTGCCAGCTCACCAACCCGGGACAGGACCCCCTACGAGCAGTACTTC. Translation gives CASSPTRDRTPYEQYF. The rearrangement links TRBV18 to TRBJ2-7; the match to TRBD1 covers 8 bases. CDR1 is KGHSH and CDR2 is LQKENI in the germline V gene. The CDR3 has 16 amino acids. Losses at the gene ends were 2 bases for V and 2 bases for J; bases not matched to a gene: 8.